This section outlines one T cell receptor (beta chain) sequence together with its context. These data originate in a study of blood T cell repertoires in COVID-19. About the research overall: Specimens from acute and convalescent COVID-19 originated in the United States, Italy and Spain.

This CDR3 is built from 16 residues. Germline assignment: CDR1 LGHDT and CDR2 YNNKEL (reference sequence). The V gene lost 1 base and the J gene lost 0 bases, with 9 bases spanning the gap. In the original analysis: It was from reference gene primer amplification that nucleated cell counts were estimated. Data came from immunoSEQ multiplex PCR; TCRdb stores just in-frame clones and leaves some out. Clone size and the V and J calls come from that table; the DNA yielded D and trimming. The profile shows tens of thousands of clones, about 88% of them singletons. This TCR was sampled from a man aged 55 to 70 with acute or convalescent COVID-19. Sequencing was done on a sample of peripheral blood. The chain is built from TRBV3-1 (or the pseudogene TRBV3-2) and TRBJ2-2; D is unclear. The CDR3 nucleotides are TGTGCCAGCAGCCAAGTCGACTTTACGAACACCGGGGAGCTGTTTTTT. This translates into CASSQVDFTNTGELFF.